Listed below are T cell receptor beta chains from one sample, sequenced in a study of shared clonotypes between healthy human individuals. Assay used: immunoSEQ multiplex PCR; TCRdb lists only in-frame clones, some missing. The table records over 2 million clones, approximately 95% of them present only once. Sequenced sample: naive CD8+ T cells sorted from blood. Source of these receptors: a man aged 18 to 30 in good health. Each CDR3 is given with its conserved first and last residue. D genes are given only for firm matches. Size is omitted from some rows. Given values are once, few, many or a class for expanded clones.

size: .
D: TRBD2
V: TRBV7-9
J: TRBJ2-7
CDR3: CASSLATGLAPYEQYF
DNA: TGTGCCAGCAGCTTAGCGACGGGACTAGCACCCTACGAGCAGTACTTC

size: once
D: TRBD1
V: TRBV27
J: TRBJ1-1
CDR3: CASSLMGQDTEAFF
DNA: TGTGCCAGCAGTTTGATGGGACAGGACACTGAAGCTTTCTTT

size: .
D: .
V: TRBV2
J: TRBJ2-3
CDR3: CASIPAPYSSTDTQYF
DNA: TGTGCCAGCATTCCGGCCCCGTATTCTAGCACAGATACGCAGTATTTT

size: .
D: .
V: TRBV16
J: TRBJ1-6
CDR3: CASSQSGLSHSPLHF
DNA: TGTGCCAGCAGCCAATCGGGGCTTTCACATTCACCCCTCCACTTT

size: .
D: TRBD2
V: TRBV7-9
J: TRBJ2-2
CDR3: CASSYPGTSAGELFF
DNA: TGTGCCAGCAGCTACCCCGGGACTAGCGCCGGGGAGCTGTTTTTT

size: .
D: TRBD2
V: TRBV7-6
J: TRBJ2-5
CDR3: CASSLALAGGQETQYF
DNA: TGTGCCAGCAGCTTAGCCCTAGCGGGGGGCCAAGAGACCCAGTACTTC

size: once
D: .
V: TRBV7-2
J: TRBJ2-1
CDR3: CASSRYFTTGPYNEQFF
DNA: TGTGCCAGCAGCCGATACTTTACAACCGGGCCCTACAATGAGCAGTTCTTC

size: .
D: .
V: TRBV11-2
J: TRBJ2-1
CDR3: CAGKFTDEGNEQFF
DNA: TGTGCCGGAAAGTTTACGGACGAAGGCAATGAGCAGTTCTTC

size: .
D: .
V: TRBV6-5
J: TRBJ2-7
CDR3: CASSYSKQGSEQYF
DNA: TGTGCCAGCAGTTACTCGAAACAGGGCAGCGAGCAGTACTTC

size: .
D: .
V: TRBV28
J: TRBJ2-2
CDR3: CASSLTPGTGELFF
DNA: TGTGCCAGCAGTCTGACCCCAGGCACCGGGGAGCTGTTTTTT

size: .
D: TRBD2
V: TRBV7-2
J: TRBJ2-7
CDR3: CASSFYLAGYYEQYF
DNA: TGTGCCAGCAGCTTTTACCTAGCGGGGTATTACGAGCAGTACTTC

size: .
D: TRBD1
V: TRBV29-1
J: TRBJ2-1
CDR3: CSVEGQGTYNEQFF
DNA: TGCAGCGTCGAGGGACAGGGCACTTACAATGAGCAGTTCTTC

size: .
D: .
V: TRBV5-1
J: TRBJ1-1
CDR3: CASSLEWTGNTEAFF
DNA: TGCGCCAGCAGCTTGGAATGGACCGGTAACACTGAAGCTTTCTTT

size: once
D: TRBD1
V: TRBV2
J: TRBJ1-5
CDR3: CASSGQGYMGNQPQHF
DNA: TGTGCCAGCAGCGGACAGGGGTATATGGGCAATCAGCCCCAGCATTTT

size: .
D: .
V: TRBV7-2
J: TRBJ2-7
CDR3: CASSLGGPSYEQYF
DNA: TGTGCCAGCAGCTTGGGGGGTCCTTCCTACGAGCAGTACTTC

size: .
D: TRBD1
V: TRBV25-1
J: TRBJ2-1
CDR3: CASAGKGTGGGSYNEQFF
DNA: TGTGCCAGCGCCGGCAAAGGGACAGGGGGCGGTTCCTACAATGAGCAGTTCTTC

size: .
D: .
V: TRBV11-2
J: TRBJ1-2
CDR3: CASSFAGPNYGYTF
DNA: TGTGCCAGCAGCTTCGCAGGGCCGAACTATGGCTACACCTTC

size: .
D: .
V: TRBV25-1
J: TRBJ2-7
CDR3: CASTSRDPKYEQYF
DNA: TGTGCCAGCACCTCTCGGGACCCTAAGTACGAGCAGTACTTC

size: .
D: .
V: TRBV4-3
J: TRBJ2-7
CDR3: CASSHLEGPDEQYF
DNA: TGCGCCAGCAGCCACCTCGAGGGTCCTGACGAGCAGTACTTC

size: .
D: TRBD1
V: TRBV6-5
J: TRBJ2-1
CDR3: CASSQDRGIYNEQFF
DNA: TGTGCCAGCAGCCAAGACAGGGGAATCTACAATGAGCAGTTCTTC

size: .
D: TRBD2
V: TRBV4-3
J: TRBJ2-2
CDR3: CASSQALAGNTGELFF
DNA: TGCGCCAGCAGCCAAGCCCTAGCGGGAAACACCGGGGAGCTGTTTTTT

size: .
D: .
V: TRBV18
J: TRBJ2-3
CDR3: CASSPQRGYTDTQYF
DNA: TGTGCCAGCTCACCACAAAGAGGGTACACAGATACGCAGTATTTT

size: .
D: .
V: TRBV19
J: TRBJ2-5
CDR3: CASSLAGNQETQYF
DNA: TGTGCCAGTAGTCTCGCTGGGAACCAAGAGACCCAGTACTTC

size: .
D: .
V: TRBV9
J: TRBJ2-2
CDR3: CASRGAAGELFF
DNA: TGTGCCAGCAGAGGAGCCGCGGGGGAGCTGTTTTTT

size: .
D: .
V: TRBV27
J: TRBJ2-7
CDR3: CASSLRDTAYEQYF
DNA: TGTGCCAGCAGTCTCCGGGACACAGCCTACGAGCAGTACTTC

size: once
D: .
V: TRBV19
J: TRBJ1-2
CDR3: CASSETRDNYGYTF
DNA: TGTGCCAGTAGTGAGACCCGGGACAACTATGGCTACACCTTC

size: .
D: TRBD1
V: TRBV6-1
J: TRBJ2-7
CDR3: CASASTGTFEQYF
DNA: TGTGCCAGCGCATCGACAGGGACCTTCGAGCAGTACTTC

size: few
D: .
V: TRBV5-1
J: TRBJ1-5
CDR3: CASSLAGSQPQHF
DNA: TGCGCCAGCAGCTTGGCAGGGAGTCAGCCCCAGCATTTT

size: once
D: .
V: TRBV7-2
J: TRBJ1-1
CDR3: CASSPQDTEAFF
DNA: TGTGCCAGCAGCCCACAAGACACTGAAGCTTTCTTT

size: .
D: .
V: TRBV28
J: TRBJ1-1
CDR3: CASSFPEGSLTEAFF
DNA: TGTGCCAGCAGTTTCCCAGAGGGGAGTTTGACTGAAGCTTTCTTT

size: .
D: .
V: TRBV6-5
J: TRBJ1-1
CDR3: CASSLGGGTEAFF
DNA: TGTGCCAGCAGTTTGGGAGGTGGCACTGAAGCTTTCTTT

size: .
D: .
V: TRBV10-3
J: TRBJ2-7
CDR3: CAISESAGVSSYEQYF
DNA: TGTGCCATCAGTGAGTCGGCAGGGGTTTCGTCCTACGAGCAGTACTTC

size: .
D: .
V: TRBV30
J: TRBJ1-2
CDR3: CAWGIAANYGYTF
DNA: TGTGCCTGGGGAATCGCAGCTAACTATGGCTACACCTTC

size: .
D: .
V: TRBV2
J: TRBJ1-2
CDR3: CASSLNQGRYGYTF
DNA: TGTGCCAGCAGTTTAAACCAGGGGCGGTATGGCTACACCTTC

size: many
D: .
V: TRBV28
J: TRBJ1-1
CDR3: CASSFGTEAFF
DNA: TGTGCCAGCAGTTTCGGAACTGAAGCTTTCTTT

size: .
D: .
V: TRBV5-6
J: TRBJ1-1
CDR3: CASSFGPPGLDTEAFF
DNA: TGTGCCAGCAGCTTCGGCCCCCCAGGCCTCGACACTGAAGCTTTCTTT

size: .
D: .
V: TRBV27
J: TRBJ2-7
CDR3: CASSLQQSTSYEQYF
DNA: TGTGCCAGCAGCCTTCAACAGTCAACATCCTACGAGCAGTACTTC

size: .
D: TRBD1
V: TRBV19
J: TRBJ2-2
CDR3: CASSRAWDRRTIANTGELFF
DNA: TGTGCCAGTAGTAGGGCTTGGGACAGGAGAACGATCGCGAACACCGGGGAGCTGTTTTTT

size: .
D: TRBD2
V: TRBV11-3
J: TRBJ2-1
CDR3: CASSPASGGGNEQFF
DNA: TGTGCCAGCAGCCCCGCTAGCGGGGGGGGGAATGAGCAGTTCTTC

size: .
D: .
V: TRBV5-6
J: TRBJ1-5
CDR3: CASTARYSNQPQHF
DNA: TGTGCCAGTACCGCACGCTATAGCAATCAGCCCCAGCATTTT

size: .
D: TRBD1
V: TRBV19
J: TRBJ2-7
CDR3: CAVGQGGEQYF
DNA: TGTGCGGTGGGACAGGGCGGCGAGCAGTACTTC